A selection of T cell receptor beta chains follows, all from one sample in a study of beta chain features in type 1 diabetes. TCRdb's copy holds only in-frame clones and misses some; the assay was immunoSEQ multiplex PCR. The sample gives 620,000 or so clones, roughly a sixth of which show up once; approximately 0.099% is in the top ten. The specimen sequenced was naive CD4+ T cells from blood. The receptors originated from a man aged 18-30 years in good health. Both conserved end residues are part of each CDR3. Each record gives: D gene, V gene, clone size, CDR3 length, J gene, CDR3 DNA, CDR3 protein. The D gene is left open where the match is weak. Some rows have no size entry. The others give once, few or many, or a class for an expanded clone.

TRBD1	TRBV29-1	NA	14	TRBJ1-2	TGCAGCGTTGAAAGGGACAGGGATAATGATGGCTACACCTTC	CSVERDRDNDGYTF
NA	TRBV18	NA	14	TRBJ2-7	TGTGCCAGCTCACCACCGACCAGGGGAAGCGAGCAGTACTTC	CASSPPTRGSEQYF
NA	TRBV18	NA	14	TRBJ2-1	TGTGCCAGCTCACCGAACCAGTTTTACAATGAGCAGTTCTTC	CASSPNQFYNEQFF
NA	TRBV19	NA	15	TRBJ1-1	TGTGCCACCCTTGGGGGTTGGGGCCTGAACACTGAAGCTTTCTTT	CATLGGWGLNTEAFF
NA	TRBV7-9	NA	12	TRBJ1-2	TGTGCCAGCAGCTTATTCCCGCATGGCTACACCTTC	CASSLFPHGYTF
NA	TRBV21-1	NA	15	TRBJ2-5	TGTGCCAGCAGCAAAGAGTGGGGGGCCGCGGAGACCCAGTACTTC	CASSKEWGAAETQYF
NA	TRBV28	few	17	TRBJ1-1	TGTGCCAGCAGTTTAAGTGGGATGGGGCGTAGGGGAACTGAAGCTTTCTTT	CASSLSGMGRRGTEAFF
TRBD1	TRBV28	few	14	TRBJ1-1	TGTGCCAGCAGTCCGGGACAGAAGAACACTGAAGCTTTCTTT	CASSPGQKNTEAFF
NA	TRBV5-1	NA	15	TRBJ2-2	TGCGCCAGCAGCTTAGGACAGATCTGGACCGGGGAGCTGTTTTTT	CASSLGQIWTGELFF
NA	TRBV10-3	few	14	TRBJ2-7	TGTGCCATCAGTGAGTCTTCTGACTCCTACGAGCAGTACTTC	CAISESSDSYEQYF
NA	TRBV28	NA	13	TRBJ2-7	TGTGCCAGCAGTCCTGGGGACGCTCAGGAGCAGTACTTC	CASSPGDAQEQYF
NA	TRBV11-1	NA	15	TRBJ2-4	TGTGCCAGCAGCTTACCCGAACCCGGAAGGAACATTCAGTACTTC	CASSLPEPGRNIQYF
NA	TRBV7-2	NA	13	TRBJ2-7	TGTGCCAGCAGCCCGACCGGCTCCTACGAGCAGTACTTC	CASSPTGSYEQYF
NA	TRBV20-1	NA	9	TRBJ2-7	TGCAGTGCTAGCTTCGAGCAGTACTTC	CSASFEQYF
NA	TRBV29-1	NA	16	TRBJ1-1	TGCAGCGCACGTAGGCTTACCGGGAGGGTGGGCACTGAAGCTTTCTTT	CSARRLTGRVGTEAFF
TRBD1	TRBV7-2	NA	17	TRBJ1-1	TGTGCCAGCAGCTTCCGGGACAGGCCTTATTTGAACACTGAAGCTTTCTTT	CASSFRDRPYLNTEAFF
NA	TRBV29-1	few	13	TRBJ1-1	TGCAGCGTTGAAAGTCGCATGAACACTGAAGCTTTCTTT	CSVESRMNTEAFF
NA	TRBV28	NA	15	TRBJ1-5	TGTGCCAGCACTCGTAGCAGGGGCTGGGATCAGCCCCAGCATTTT	CASTRSRGWDQPQHF
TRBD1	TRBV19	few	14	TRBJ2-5	TGTGCCAGTAGTCCCGGGACAGGCCAACGAACCCAGTACTTC	CASSPGTGQRTQYF
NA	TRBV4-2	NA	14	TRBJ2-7	TGTGCCAGCAGCTACGGGACTCCCACCTACGAGCAGTACTTC	CASSYGTPTYEQYF
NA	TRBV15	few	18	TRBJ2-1	TGTGCCACCAGCTGGGTAAGGGCGGCACCCCAAGGTAGCGGTGAGCAGTTCTTC	CATSWVRAAPQGSGEQFF
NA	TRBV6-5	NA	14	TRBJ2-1	TGTGCCAGCAGGGAAGGGGGCTCCTACAATGAGCAGTTCTTC	CASREGGSYNEQFF
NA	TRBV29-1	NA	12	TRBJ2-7	TGCAGCGTTGGGCCCGCTAGATACGAGCAGTACTTC	CSVGPARYEQYF
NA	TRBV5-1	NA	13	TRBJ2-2	TGCGCCAGCAGCTACGCGGCCACCGGGGAGCTGTTTTTT	CASSYAATGELFF
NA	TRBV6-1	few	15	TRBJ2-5	TGTGCCAGCAGCGTCTTCAGGGGACGAGGAGAGACCCAGTACTTC	CASSVFRGRGETQYF
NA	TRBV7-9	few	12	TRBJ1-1	TGTGCCAGCAGCCCAGGTAGCACTGAAGCTTTCTTT	CASSPGSTEAFF
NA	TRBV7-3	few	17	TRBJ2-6	TGTGCCAGCAGCTTAAGTCTCCCCAGCTCTGGGGCCAACGTCCTGACTTTC	CASSLSLPSSGANVLTF
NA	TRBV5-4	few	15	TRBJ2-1	TGCGCCAGCAGCCAAGACTCTTTAGCGGCGGTCGGGCAGTTCTTC	CASSQDSLAAVGQFF
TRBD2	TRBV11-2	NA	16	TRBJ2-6	TGTGCCAGCAGCTTAGCGGGAGGTTCTGGGGCCAACGTCCTGACTTTC	CASSLAGGSGANVLTF
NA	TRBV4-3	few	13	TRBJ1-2	TGCGCCAGCAGCCAAGCGGGGGGTGGTGGCTACACCTTC	CASSQAGGGGYTF
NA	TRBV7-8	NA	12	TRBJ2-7	TGTGCCAGCCGAGGGGGATCCTACGAGCAGTACTTC	CASRGGSYEQYF
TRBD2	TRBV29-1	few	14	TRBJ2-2	TGCAGCGCGTTAGCGGGCCAAAACACCGGGGAGCTGTTTTTT	CSALAGQNTGELFF
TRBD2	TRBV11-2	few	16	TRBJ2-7	TGTGCCAGCAGCCTTGAGTGGTCGGGACTAGCGTACGAGCAGTACTTC	CASSLEWSGLAYEQYF
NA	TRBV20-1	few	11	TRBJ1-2	TGCAGTGCTAGCCCGGACAGTTACTACACCTTC	CSASPDSYYTF
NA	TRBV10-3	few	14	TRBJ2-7	TGTGCCATCAGTGTAGGGCTGAGGTCCTACGAGCAGTACTTC	CAISVGLRSYEQYF
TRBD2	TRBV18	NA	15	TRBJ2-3	TGTGCCAGCTCATTACTAGCGGGATACACAGATACGCAGTATTTT	CASSLLAGYTDTQYF
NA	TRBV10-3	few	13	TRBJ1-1	TGTGCCATCAGTGCTACCCCAACGACTGAAGCTTTCTTT	CAISATPTTEAFF
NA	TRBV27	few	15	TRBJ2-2	TGTGCCAGCAGTTTAATACAGGGTACCACCGGGGAGCTGTTTTTT	CASSLIQGTTGELFF
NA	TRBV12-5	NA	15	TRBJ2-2	TGTGCTAGTGGTTTGGTTGGGGCCTCCACCGGGGAGCTGTTTTTT	CASGLVGASTGELFF
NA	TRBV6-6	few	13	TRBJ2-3	TGTGCCAGCAGCTCCCGACCGGACGATACGCAGTATTTT	CASSSRPDDTQYF
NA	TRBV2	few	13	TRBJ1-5	TGTGCCAGCATTAAGGACAACCATCAGCCCCAGCATTTT	CASIKDNHQPQHF
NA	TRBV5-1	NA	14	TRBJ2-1	TGCGCCAGCAGCCACGGACAGATTGACAATGAGCAGTTCTTC	CASSHGQIDNEQFF
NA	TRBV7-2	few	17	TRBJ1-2	TGTGCCAGCAGCTTTACCGCCGGGTTCCCAGCTAACTATGGCTACACCTTC	CASSFTAGFPANYGYTF
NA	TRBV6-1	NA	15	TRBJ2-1	TGTGCCAGCAGTGAAGGATTGGCTGGGGGAAATGAGCAGTTCTTC	CASSEGLAGGNEQFF
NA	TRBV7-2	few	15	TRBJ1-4	TGTGCCAGCAGCTTGAGACAGACAACTAATGAAAAACTGTTTTTT	CASSLRQTTNEKLFF
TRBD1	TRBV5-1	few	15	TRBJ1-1	TGCGCCAGCAGCCACGGGACAGGTATGAACACTGAAGCTTTCTTT	CASSHGTGMNTEAFF
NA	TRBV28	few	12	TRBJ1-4	TGTGCCAGCAGGGAGAGGAGTGAAAAACTGTTTTTT	CASRERSEKLFF
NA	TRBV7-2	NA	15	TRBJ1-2	TGTGCCAGCAGCTTAGCACAGGGTGGAGGGTATGGCTACACCTTC	CASSLAQGGGYGYTF
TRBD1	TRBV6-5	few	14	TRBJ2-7	TGTGCCAGCAGTCAACCCGGGACAGCCTACGAGCAGTACTTC	CASSQPGTAYEQYF
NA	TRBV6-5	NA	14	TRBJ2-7	TGTGCCAGCAGTTACTCGAAATACGACTACGAGCAGTACTTC	CASSYSKYDYEQYF
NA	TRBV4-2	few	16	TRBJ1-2	TGTGCCAGCAGCCAAGAAACCGTTACCTCTAACTATGGCTACACCTTC	CASSQETVTSNYGYTF
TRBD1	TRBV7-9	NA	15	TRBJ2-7	TGTGCCAGCAGCCCTCGGGACAGCACACCCTACGAGCAGTACTTC	CASSPRDSTPYEQYF
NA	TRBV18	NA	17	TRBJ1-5	TGTGCCAGCTCTCCGTTTGTGGGGGTTAACAGCAATCAGCCCCAGCATTTT	CASSPFVGVNSNQPQHF
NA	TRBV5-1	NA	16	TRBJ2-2	TGCGCCAGCAGCATGGACCCTATTAGTCACACCGGGGAGCTGTTTTTT	CASSMDPISHTGELFF
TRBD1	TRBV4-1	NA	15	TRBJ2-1	TGCGCCAGCAGCCAAGTAAGGGGGCCCGGCAATGAGCAGTTCTTC	CASSQVRGPGNEQFF
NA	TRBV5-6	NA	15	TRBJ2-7	TGTGCCAGCAGCTCGTACACAAGGAGCTCCTACGAGCAGTACTTC	CASSSYTRSSYEQYF
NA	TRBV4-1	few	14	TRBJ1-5	TGCGCCAGCAGCCAAGTAGGGGAGAGACAGCCCCAGCATTTT	CASSQVGERQPQHF